The present TCR beta chain was sequenced within a study of tissue T cells after allogeneic stem cell transplantation. The CDR3 totals 19 residues. J lost 0 bases, V lost 5 bases, and 12 bases had no gene match. CDR1 and CDR2 from the germline V gene are SGHVS and FQNEAQ. Only in-frame clones appear in the TCRdb table, and some are missing; sequencing was by immunoSEQ multiplex PCR. The table lists 2,100 or so clones, about 75% of them singletons, with 5.5% to 8% in the top ten. Sample: ileal tissue, taken at autopsy. V is TRBV7-8 and J is TRBJ2-3, with 12 bases identical to TRBD2. The receptor's source is a male patient aged 35 to 70 with steroid-refractory graft-versus-host disease after an allogeneic stem cell transplant. Part of the T cells may come from the graft donor. The CDR3 nucleotides read TGTGCCAGCAGCCTAAGGGCTAGCGGGGGGGACCCTAGCACAGATACGCAGTATTTT. It yields the protein CASSLRASGGDPSTDTQYF.